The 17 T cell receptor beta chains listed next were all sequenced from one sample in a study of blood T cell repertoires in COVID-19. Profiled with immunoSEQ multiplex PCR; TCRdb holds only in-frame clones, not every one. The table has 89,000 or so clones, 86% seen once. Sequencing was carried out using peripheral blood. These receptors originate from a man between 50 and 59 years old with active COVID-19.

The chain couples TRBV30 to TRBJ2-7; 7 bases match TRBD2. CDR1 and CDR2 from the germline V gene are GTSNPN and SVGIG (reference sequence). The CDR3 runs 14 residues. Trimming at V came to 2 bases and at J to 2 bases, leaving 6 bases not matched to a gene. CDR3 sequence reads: CAWSPGRPPYEQYF. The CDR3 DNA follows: TGTGCCTGGAGTCCCGGGAGGCCCCCCTACGAGCAGTACTTC.

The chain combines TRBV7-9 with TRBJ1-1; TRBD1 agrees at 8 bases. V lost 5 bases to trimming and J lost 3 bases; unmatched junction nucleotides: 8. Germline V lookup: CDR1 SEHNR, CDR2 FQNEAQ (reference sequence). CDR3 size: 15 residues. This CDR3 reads CASSRAGGADTEAFF. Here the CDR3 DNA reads TGTGCCAGCAGCCGTGCAGGGGGCGCGGACACTGAAGCTTTCTTT. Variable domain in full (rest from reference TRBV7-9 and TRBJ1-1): DTGVSQNPRHKITKRGQNVTFRCDPISEHNRLYWYRQTLGQGPEFLTYFQNEAQLEKSRLLSDRFSAERPKGSFSTLEIQRTEQGDSAMYLCASSRAGGADTEAFFGQGTRLTVV.

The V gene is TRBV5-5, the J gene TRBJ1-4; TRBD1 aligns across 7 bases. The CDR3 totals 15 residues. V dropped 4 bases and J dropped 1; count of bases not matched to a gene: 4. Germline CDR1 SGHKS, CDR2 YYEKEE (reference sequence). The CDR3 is CASSLGQETNEKLFF. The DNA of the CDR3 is TGTGCCAGCAGCCTAGGACAGGAAACTAATGAAAAACTGTTTTTT.

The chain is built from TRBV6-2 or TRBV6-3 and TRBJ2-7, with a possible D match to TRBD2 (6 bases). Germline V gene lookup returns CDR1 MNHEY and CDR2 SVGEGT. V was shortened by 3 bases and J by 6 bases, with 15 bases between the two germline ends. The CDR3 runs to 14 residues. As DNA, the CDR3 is TGTGCCAGCAGTTATTCGGCGGGGCAGGGCGAGCAGTACTTC. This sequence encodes CASSYSAGQGEQYF.

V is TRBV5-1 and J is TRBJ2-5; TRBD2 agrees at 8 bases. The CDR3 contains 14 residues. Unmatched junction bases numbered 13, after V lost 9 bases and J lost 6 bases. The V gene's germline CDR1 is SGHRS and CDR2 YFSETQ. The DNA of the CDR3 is TGCGCCACCACCCCGGGACTAGGACAGCAGACCCAGTACTTC. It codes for CATTPGLGQQTQYF.

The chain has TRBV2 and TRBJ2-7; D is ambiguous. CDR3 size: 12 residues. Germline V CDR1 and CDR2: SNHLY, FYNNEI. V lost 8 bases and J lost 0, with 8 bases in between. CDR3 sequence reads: CASQTGSYEQYF. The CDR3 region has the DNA TGTGCCAGCCAAACGGGCTCCTACGAGCAGTACTTC.

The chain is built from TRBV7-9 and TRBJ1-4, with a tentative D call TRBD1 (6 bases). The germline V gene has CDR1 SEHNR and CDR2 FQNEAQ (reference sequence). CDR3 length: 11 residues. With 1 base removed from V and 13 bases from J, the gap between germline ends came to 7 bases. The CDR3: CASSLEGGLFF. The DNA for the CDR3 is TGTGCCAGCAGCTTAGAAGGGGGACTGTTTTTT.

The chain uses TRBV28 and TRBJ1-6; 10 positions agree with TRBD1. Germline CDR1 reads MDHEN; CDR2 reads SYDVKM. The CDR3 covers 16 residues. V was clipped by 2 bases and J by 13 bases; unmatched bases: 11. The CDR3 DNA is TGTGCCAGCAGTTTACCGGGGACAGGGGTAGGGGGTCCCCTCCACTTT. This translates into CASSLPGTGVGGPLHF. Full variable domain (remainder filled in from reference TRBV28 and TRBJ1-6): DVKVTQSSRYLVKRTGEKVFLECVQDMDHENMFWYRQDPGLGLRLIYFSYDVKMKEKGDIPEGYSVSREKKERFSLILESASTNQTSMYLCASSLPGTGVGGPLHFGNGTRLTVT.

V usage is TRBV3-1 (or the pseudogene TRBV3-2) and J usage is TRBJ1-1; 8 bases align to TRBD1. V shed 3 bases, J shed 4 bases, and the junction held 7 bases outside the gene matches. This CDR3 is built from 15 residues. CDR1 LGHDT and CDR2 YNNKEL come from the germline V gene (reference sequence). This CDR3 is CASSHGIGQGTEAFF. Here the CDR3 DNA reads TGTGCCAGCAGCCACGGCATCGGACAGGGCACTGAAGCTTTCTTT.

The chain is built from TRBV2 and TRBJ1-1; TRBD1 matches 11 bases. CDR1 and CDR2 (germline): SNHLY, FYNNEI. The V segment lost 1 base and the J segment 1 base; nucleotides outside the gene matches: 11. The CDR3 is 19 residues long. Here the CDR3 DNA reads TGTGCCAGCAGTGAAGGGGCTAGGACAGGGGGCGGGAAGAACACTGAAGCTTTCTTT. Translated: CASSEGARTGGGKNTEAFF.

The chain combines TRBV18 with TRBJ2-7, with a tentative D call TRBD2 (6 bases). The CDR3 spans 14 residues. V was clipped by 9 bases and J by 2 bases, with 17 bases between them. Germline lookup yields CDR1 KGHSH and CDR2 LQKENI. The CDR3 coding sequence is TGTGCCAGTTCCATAGCGGCCCATACCTACGAGCAGTACTTC. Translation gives CASSIAAHTYEQYF.

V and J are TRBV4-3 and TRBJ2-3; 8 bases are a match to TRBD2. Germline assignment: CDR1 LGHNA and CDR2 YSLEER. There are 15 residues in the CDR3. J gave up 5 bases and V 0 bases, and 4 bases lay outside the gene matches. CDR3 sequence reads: CASSQESGGLDTQYF. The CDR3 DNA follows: TGCGCCAGCAGCCAAGAAAGCGGGGGTTTAGATACGCAGTATTTT.

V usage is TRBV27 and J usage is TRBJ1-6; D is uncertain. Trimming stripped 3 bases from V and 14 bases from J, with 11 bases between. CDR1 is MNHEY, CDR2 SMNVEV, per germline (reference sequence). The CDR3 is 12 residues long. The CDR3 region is CASSFNTLTLHF. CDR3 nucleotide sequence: TGTGCCAGCAGTTTCAACACCCTGACCCTCCACTTT.

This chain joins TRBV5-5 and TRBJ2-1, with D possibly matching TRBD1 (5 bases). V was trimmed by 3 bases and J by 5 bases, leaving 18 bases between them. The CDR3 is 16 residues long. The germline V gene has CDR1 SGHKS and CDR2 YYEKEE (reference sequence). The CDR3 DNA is TGTGCCAGCAGCTGGCGTTATGGGCAGGGTCACAATGAGCAGTTCTTC. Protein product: CASSWRYGQGHNEQFF.

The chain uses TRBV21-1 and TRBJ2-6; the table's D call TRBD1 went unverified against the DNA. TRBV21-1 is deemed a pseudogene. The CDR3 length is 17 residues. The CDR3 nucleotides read TGTGCCAGCAAGTCGGGGCCTCAGGGGGGTGGGGCCAACGTCCTGACTTTC. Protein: CASKSGPQGGGANVLTF.

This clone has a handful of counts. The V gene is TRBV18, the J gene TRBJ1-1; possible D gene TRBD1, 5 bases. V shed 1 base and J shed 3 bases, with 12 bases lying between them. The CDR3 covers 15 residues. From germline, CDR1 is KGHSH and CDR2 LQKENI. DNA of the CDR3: TGTGCCAGCTCACCACGGCAAGGGGTGTACACTGAAGCTTTCTTT. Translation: CASSPRQGVYTEAFF.

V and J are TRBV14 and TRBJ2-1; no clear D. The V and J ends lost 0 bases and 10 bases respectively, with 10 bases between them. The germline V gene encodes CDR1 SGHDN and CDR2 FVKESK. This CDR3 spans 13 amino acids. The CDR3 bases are TGTGCCAGCAGCCAAGAGCGTCCGTTCGAGCAGTTCTTC. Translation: CASSQERPFEQFF.